The 30 T cell receptor beta chains reported below all come from one sample, sequenced in a study of cytomegalovirus exposure and HLA in healthy donors. TCRdb's table, derived via immunoSEQ multiplex PCR, lists solely in-frame clones and lacks some. This table has fewer than 200,000 clones, about 95% appearing once. Sequencing was performed on PBMCs. These receptors were obtained from a woman younger than 30 in good health and CMV-seronegative.

This clone was observed a single time. The chain has TRBV2 and TRBJ1-4; perhaps TRBD1 as D (6 bases). Looked up from germline, CDR1 is SNHLY and CDR2 is FYNNEI. The CDR3 loop spans 13 amino acids. V was clipped by 10 bases and J by 2 bases, with 11 bases between them. Here the CDR3 reads CATVQGTNEKLFF. The CDR3 nucleotides are TGTGCCACGGTACAGGGTACTAATGAAAAACTGTTTTTT.

J is TRBJ2-5 and V is TRBV4-1; D possibly corresponds to TRBD1 (6 bases). The germline V gene has CDR1 MGHRA and CDR2 YSYEKL. The CDR3 is 15 amino acids. V was shortened by 1 base and J by 1 base, with 10 bases between the two germline ends. The CDR3 loop reads CASSQAQGPQETQYF. The CDR3 DNA reads as TGCGCCAGCAGCCAAGCACAGGGCCCCCAAGAGACCCAGTACTTC.

The chain joins TRBV7-6 to TRBJ2-2; the D is unclear. CDR1 and CDR2 (germline): SGHVS, FNYEAQ. The V end was cut by 5 bases, the J end by 5 bases, with 9 bases between. The CDR3 runs 13 residues. The CDR3 loop is CASSLELTGELFF. The CDR3 DNA reads TGTGCCAGCAGCCTTGAACTTACCGGGGAGCTGTTTTTT. Full variable domain (outside the CDR3, taken from reference TRBV7-6 and TRBJ2-2): GAGVSQSPRYKVTKRGQDVALRCDPISGHVSLYWYRQALGQGPEFLTYFNYEAQQDKSGLPNDRFSAERPEGSISTLTIQRTEQRDSAMYRCASSLELTGELFFGEGSRLTVL.

The chain has TRBV29-1 and TRBJ2-2; 10 bases are a match to TRBD1. V trimming: 3 bases; J trimming: 6 bases; junction bases outside the gene matches: 13. This CDR3 is 17 amino acids long. Per germline, CDR1 SQVTM and CDR2 ANQGSEA. The CDR3 bases are TGCAGCGTTGAGACAGGGGGCGTGGGAAAGGGGCCCGGGGAGCTGTTTTTT. Protein: CSVETGGVGKGPGELFF.

V and J are TRBV9 and TRBJ1-1, with 11 bases matching TRBD1. The CDR3 is made up of 17 amino acids. CDR1 SGDLS and CDR2 YYNGEE come from the germline V gene. The V segment lost 3 bases and the J segment 2 bases; nucleotides outside the gene matches: 9. CDR3 nucleotide sequence: TGTGCCAGCAGCGCGATCCGAGGGACAGGGGGTAACACTGAAGCTTTCTTT. It yields the protein CASSAIRGTGGNTEAFF.

This chain joins TRBV6-5 and TRBJ1-5; no firm D call. Trimming took off 0 bases at V and 7 bases at J, with 7 bases between the two ends. The CDR3 loop spans 13 amino acids. Per germline, CDR1 MNHEY and CDR2 SVGAGI. The CDR3 nucleotides are TGTGCCAGCAGTTACTCAGTCGGGCAGCCCCAGCATTTT. It is translated as CASSYSVGQPQHF.

V usage is TRBV23-1 and J usage is TRBJ2-2; a possible D gene is TRBD1 (5 bases). Being an ORF, TRBV23-1 has a function that is uncertain. The CDR3 is made up of 17 amino acids. V dropped 0 bases and J dropped 6 bases, with 17 bases sitting between them. CDR3 protein: CASSQSIAPGCAGELFF. CDR3 bases: TGCGCCAGCAGTCAATCAATCGCCCCAGGGTGCGCCGGGGAGCTGTTTTTT.

The rearrangement uses TRBV4-1 and TRBJ1-3; TRBD1 might be the D (5 bases). The CDR3 loop spans 16 amino acids. Trimming removed 0 bases from V and 2 bases from J, with 11 bases in between. Germline V gene lookup returns CDR1 MGHRA and CDR2 YSYEKL. The CDR3 DNA follows: TGCGCCAGCAGCCAAGATAGGGGCACTACTGGAAACACCATATATTTT. It encodes CASSQDRGTTGNTIYF.

The genes are TRBV30 and TRBJ2-1, with D possibly being TRBD1 (6 bases). V shed 4 bases and J shed 1 base, with 14 bases lying between them. Germline V gives CDR1 GTSNPN, CDR2 SVGIG (reference sequence). The CDR3 has 15 amino acids. CDR3 bases: TGTGCCTGGAAGGTCGGTGGGACATCCTACAATGAGCAGTTCTTC. It encodes CAWKVGGTSYNEQFF.

The rearrangement uses TRBV9 and TRBJ2-7, with TRBD1 matching 8 bases. J gave up 2 bases and V 3 bases, and 7 bases lay outside the gene matches. The CDR3 has 15 amino acids. The germline gives CDR1 SGDLS, CDR2 YYNGEE. CDR3 coding DNA: TGTGCCAGCAGCGCCGGACAGGGAGCCCCCTACGAGCAGTACTTC. It translates to CASSAGQGAPYEQYF.

This rearrangement joins TRBV15 to TRBJ2-7, with D possibly matching TRBD2 (5 bases). Germline CDR1 is LNHNV and CDR2 is YYDKDF (reference sequence). Trimming stripped 0 bases from V and 0 bases from J, with 18 bases between. CDR3 size: 18 residues. The CDR3 region is CATSRDLVTEENSYEQYF. For the CDR3, the DNA is TGTGCCACCAGCAGAGATTTGGTCACGGAGGAGAACTCCTACGAGCAGTACTTC.

This clone has only one observation. The V and J genes are TRBV5-4 and TRBJ2-3, with 7 positions matching TRBD2. V shed 0 bases, J shed 4 bases, and the junction held 2 bases outside the gene matches. This CDR3 region has 14 residues. In germline, CDR1 is SGHNT, CDR2 YYREEE (reference sequence). CDR3 sequence reads: CASSLGLAPDTQYF. DNA for the CDR3: TGTGCCAGCAGCTTGGGACTAGCTCCAGATACGCAGTATTTT.

This rearrangement joins TRBV2 to TRBJ2-7; weak D call: TRBD2 (5 bases). V lost 8 bases and J 1 base, leaving 12 bases between the germline ends. Germline lookup yields CDR1 SNHLY and CDR2 FYNNEI. There are 13 residues in the CDR3. CDR3 nucleotide sequence: TGTGCCAGCCGGCTAGCATGGTCCTACGAGCAGTACTTC. It yields the protein CASRLAWSYEQYF.

This clone has a handful of counts. The chain joins TRBV7-9 to TRBJ1-2; perhaps TRBD1 as D (5 bases). This CDR3 contains 14 residues. Trimming took 5 bases from V and 8 from J, leaving 18 bases between them. CDR1 SEHNR and CDR2 FQNEAQ come from the germline V gene (reference sequence). The CDR3 DNA sequence: TGTGCCAGCAGCGTGGGACGGGACTATGCGGGCTACACCTTC. This sequence encodes CASSVGRDYAGYTF.

The chain carries TRBV10-3 and TRBJ2-1; TRBD1 might be the D (5 bases). Germline loops: CDR1 ENHRY, CDR2 SYGVKD. The CDR3 covers 15 residues. Trimming removed 4 bases from V and 3 bases from J, with 13 bases in between. The CDR3 sequence: CAISGDSPHYNEQFF. The CDR3 DNA is TGTGCCATCAGTGGCGACAGCCCCCACTACAATGAGCAGTTCTTC.

V usage is TRBV9 and J usage is TRBJ2-2; the match to TRBD1 covers 7 bases. CDR3 length: 15 residues. Germline CDR1 reads SGDLS; CDR2 reads YYNGEE. The ends lost 2 bases at V and 2 bases at J; junction bases unmatched: 3. The CDR3 region is CASSVGQVNTGELFF. In nucleotides, the CDR3 is TGTGCCAGCAGCGTTGGACAGGTCAACACCGGGGAGCTGTTTTTT.

This chain links TRBV6-1 with TRBJ2-2; 8 bases agree with TRBD1. The CDR3 is 16 amino acids. With V trimmed by 3 bases and J by 4 bases, 7 bases remained unmatched. Germline V gene sequence: CDR1 MNHNS, CDR2 SASEGT. This chain's CDR3 is CASSEAGGSSTGELFF. The CDR3 nucleotides read TGTGCCAGCAGTGAGGCAGGGGGCAGTAGCACCGGGGAGCTGTTTTTT.

The rearrangement links TRBV5-1 to TRBJ2-3; 13 positions match TRBD2. After removal of 4 bases from V and 7 bases from J, the junction contained 9 bases not matched to a gene. This CDR3 has 16 amino acids. CDR1 and CDR2 (germline): SGHRS, YFSETQ. CDR3 in amino acids: CASSTPSTSGGNTQYF. CDR3 in DNA: TGCGCCAGCAGCACCCCTTCGACTAGCGGGGGGAATACGCAGTATTTT.

Here the CDR3 DNA reads TGTGCCAGCAGTTACCCCTCACAGGGAAGGACGCAGTATTTT. Translated: CASSYPSQGRTQYF. The rearrangement joins TRBV6-6 to TRBJ2-3; D possibly corresponds to TRBD1 (6 bases). Per germline, CDR1 MNHNY and CDR2 SVGAGI (reference sequence). CDR3 length: 14 residues. V lost 2 bases and J 9 bases, leaving 15 bases between the germline ends.

This clone was found a few times. In DNA form, the CDR3 reads TGTGCCTGGAGTGTACTGGTTACTGAAGCTTTCTTT. This encodes CAWSVLVTEAFF. The chain carries TRBV30 and TRBJ1-1; D not resolved. The germline gives CDR1 GTSNPN, CDR2 SVGIG (reference sequence). V gave up 0 bases and J gave up 5 bases, with 7 bases separating them. CDR3 length: 12 residues. Full variable domain (outside the CDR3, taken from reference TRBV30 and TRBJ1-1): SQTIHQWPATLVQPVGSPLSLECTVEGTSNPNLYWYRQAAGRGLQLLFYSVGIGQISSEVPQNLSASRPQDRQFILSSKKLLLSDSGFYLCAWSVLVTEAFFGQGTRLTVV.

J is TRBJ2-7 and V is TRBV7-8; TRBD2 aligns across 9 bases. This CDR3 has 16 residues. V lost 2 bases to trimming and J lost 4 bases; unmatched junction nucleotides: 9. The germline V gene encodes CDR1 SGHVS and CDR2 FQNEAQ. In DNA form, the CDR3 reads TGTGCCAGCAGCTTAACATCGGGAGCGGGGGGATACGAGCAGTACTTC. Residues: CASSLTSGAGGYEQYF.

The rearrangement links TRBV5-6 to TRBJ2-7; 11 positions agree with TRBD2. Germline V gene lookup returns CDR1 SGHDT and CDR2 YYEEEE. Germline trimming cut 3 bases from V and 4 bases from J; bases unmatched to any gene: 6. The length of the CDR3 is 15 residues. CDR3 bases: TGTGCCAGCAGCTATCCTAGCGGGGGGATTTACGAGCAGTACTTC. Translated, it gives CASSYPSGGIYEQYF.

V and J are TRBV11-2 and TRBJ2-5; TRBD1 matches at 7 bases. This CDR3 has 15 residues. The ends lost 5 bases at V and 4 bases at J; junction bases unmatched: 10. In germline, CDR1 is SGHAT, CDR2 FQNNGV. The CDR3 coding sequence is TGTGCCAGCAGCCCGGACCCGGGACAGAGAGAGACCCAGTACTTC. The encoded protein is CASSPDPGQRETQYF.

This rearrangement joins TRBV7-8 to TRBJ1-3; the D gene is possibly TRBD1 (5 bases). This CDR3 is built from 17 residues. The V gene's germline CDR1 is SGHVS and CDR2 FQNEAQ. V lost 7 bases to trimming and J lost 4 bases, with 23 bases between them. CDR3 protein: CASTAGYGGVRGNTIYF. Written as DNA, the CDR3 is TGTGCCAGCACCGCGGGGTATGGGGGGGTGCGAGGAAACACCATATATTTT.

Of note for this clone: The sample contains more than one DNA sequence encoding this CDR3. The chain carries TRBV27 and TRBJ1-1, with a tentative D call TRBD1 (6 bases). The germline V and J ends were trimmed by 8 bases and 8 bases, with 12 bases remaining between them. The CDR3 has 11 residues. Germline V gene sequence: CDR1 MNHEY, CDR2 SMNVEV (reference sequence). CDR3: CASGPGTEAFF. CDR3 sequence (DNA): TGTGCCAGCGGTCCCGGGACAGAAGCTTTCTTT.

The chain links TRBV6-5 to TRBJ1-1, with D possibly TRBD1 on 6 matching bases. Germline V gene sequence: CDR1 MNHEY, CDR2 SVGAGI. Deletions cut 2 bases from V and 4 bases from J, with 11 bases between. The CDR3 has 14 amino acids. The CDR3 nucleotides are TGTGCCAGCAGTTACGGGCAGGGGAGCACTGAAGCTTTCTTT. This gives the protein CASSYGQGSTEAFF.

J is TRBJ2-5 and V is TRBV6-5; 7 nucleotides agree with TRBD2. The CDR3 consists of 14 residues. Losses at the gene ends were 2 bases for V and 2 bases for J; bases not matched to a gene: 2. The germline V gene encodes CDR1 MNHEY and CDR2 SVGAGI. CDR3 protein: CASSYGTIQETQYF. In nucleotides, the CDR3 is TGTGCCAGCAGTTACGGGACTATACAAGAGACCCAGTACTTC.

The chain couples TRBV6-5 to TRBJ1-3; TRBD1 aligns across 7 bases. Germline V CDR1 and CDR2: MNHEY, SVGAGI. The CDR3 spans 16 residues. V shed 2 bases and J 0 bases; nucleotides not matched to a gene: 4. The CDR3 spells CASSYTGANSGNTIYF. The CDR3 DNA sequence: TGTGCCAGCAGTTACACAGGGGCCAACTCTGGAAACACCATATATTTT.

V is TRBV27 and J is TRBJ2-7; tentatively, D is TRBD2 (5 bases). The CDR3 sequence is 13 residues long. From germline, CDR1 is MNHEY and CDR2 SMNVEV (reference sequence). Trimming removed 4 bases from V and 0 bases from J, with 7 bases in between. In DNA, the CDR3 is TGTGCCAGCAGTTACCGGGACTCCTACGAGCAGTACTTC. Translated: CASSYRDSYEQYF.

The J gene is TRBJ2-7, the V gene TRBV7-9; 9 positions match TRBD1. There are 15 residues in the CDR3. CDR1 is SEHNR and CDR2 is FQNEAQ in the germline V gene (reference sequence). With V trimmed by 4 bases and J by 1 base, 5 bases remained unmatched. As DNA, the CDR3 is TGTGCCAGCAGCTATAGGGGACAGGGTTCCTACGAGCAGTACTTC. Translated, it gives CASSYRGQGSYEQYF.